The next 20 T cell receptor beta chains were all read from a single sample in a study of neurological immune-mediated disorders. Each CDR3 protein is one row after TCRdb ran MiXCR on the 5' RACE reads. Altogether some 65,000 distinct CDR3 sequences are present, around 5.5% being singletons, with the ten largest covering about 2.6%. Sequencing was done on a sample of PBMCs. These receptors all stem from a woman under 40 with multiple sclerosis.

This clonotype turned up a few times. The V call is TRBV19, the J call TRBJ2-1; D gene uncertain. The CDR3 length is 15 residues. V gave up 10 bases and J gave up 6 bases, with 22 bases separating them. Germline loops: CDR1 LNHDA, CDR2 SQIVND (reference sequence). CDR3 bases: TGTGCCACCCACGGAGCCCCCCGAGGCATCAATGAGCAGTTCTTC. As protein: CATHGAPRGINEQFF.

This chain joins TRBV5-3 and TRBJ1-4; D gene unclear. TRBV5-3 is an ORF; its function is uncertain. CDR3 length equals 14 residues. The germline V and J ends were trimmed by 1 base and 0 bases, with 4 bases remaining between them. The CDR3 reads CARSLTATNEKLFF. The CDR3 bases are TGTGCCAGAAGCTTGACAGCAACTAATGAAAAACTGTTTTTT.

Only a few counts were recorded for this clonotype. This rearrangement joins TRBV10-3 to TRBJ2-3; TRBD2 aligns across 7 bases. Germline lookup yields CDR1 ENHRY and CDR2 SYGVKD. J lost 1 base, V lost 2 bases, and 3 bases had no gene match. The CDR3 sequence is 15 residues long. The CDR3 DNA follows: TGTGCCATCAGTGAGAAGCGGGGCGGCACAGATACGCAGTATTTT. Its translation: CAISEKRGGTDTQYF.

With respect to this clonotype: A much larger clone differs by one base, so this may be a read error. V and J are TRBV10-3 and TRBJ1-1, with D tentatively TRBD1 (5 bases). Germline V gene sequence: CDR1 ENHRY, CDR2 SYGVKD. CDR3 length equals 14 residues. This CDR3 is CATSEGTPNTEAFF. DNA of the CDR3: TGTGCCACCAGTGAGGGGACCCCGAACACTGAAGCTTTCTTT.

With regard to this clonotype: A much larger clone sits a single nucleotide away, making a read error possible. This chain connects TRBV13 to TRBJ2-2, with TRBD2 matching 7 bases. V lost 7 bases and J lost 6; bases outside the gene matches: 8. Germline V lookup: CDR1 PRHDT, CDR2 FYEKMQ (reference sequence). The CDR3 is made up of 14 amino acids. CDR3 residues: CASTLATHAGELFF. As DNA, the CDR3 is TGTGCCAGCACACTAGCGACTCACGCCGGGGAGCTGTTTTTT.

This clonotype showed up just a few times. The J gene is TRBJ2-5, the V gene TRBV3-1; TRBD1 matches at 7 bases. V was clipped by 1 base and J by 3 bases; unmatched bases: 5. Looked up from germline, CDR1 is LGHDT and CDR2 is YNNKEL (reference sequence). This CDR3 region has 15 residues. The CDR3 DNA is TGTGCCAGCAGCCAAGTGCCGCAGGGGGAAGAGACCCAGTACTTC. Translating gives CASSQVPQGEETQYF.

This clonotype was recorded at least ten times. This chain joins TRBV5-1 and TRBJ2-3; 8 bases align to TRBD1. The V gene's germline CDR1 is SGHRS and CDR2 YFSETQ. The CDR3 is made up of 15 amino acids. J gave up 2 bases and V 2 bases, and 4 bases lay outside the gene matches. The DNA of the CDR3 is TGCGCCAGCAGCTTCGGGACAGGCAACACAGATACGCAGTATTTT. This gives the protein CASSFGTGNTDTQYF. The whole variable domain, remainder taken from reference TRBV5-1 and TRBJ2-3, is KAGVTQTPRYLIKTRGQQVTLSCSPISGHRSVSWYQQTPGQGLQFLFEYFSETQRNKGNFPGRFSGRQFSNSRSEMNVSTLELGDSALYLCASSFGTGNTDTQYFGPGTRLTVL.

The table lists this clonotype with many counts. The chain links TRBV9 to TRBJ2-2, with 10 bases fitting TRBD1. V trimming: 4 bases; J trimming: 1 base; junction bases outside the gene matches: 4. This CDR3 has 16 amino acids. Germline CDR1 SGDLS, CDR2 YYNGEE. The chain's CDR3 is CASSPRTGGNTGELFF. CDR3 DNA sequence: TGTGCCAGCAGCCCCCGGACAGGGGGGAACACCGGGGAGCTGTTTTTT.

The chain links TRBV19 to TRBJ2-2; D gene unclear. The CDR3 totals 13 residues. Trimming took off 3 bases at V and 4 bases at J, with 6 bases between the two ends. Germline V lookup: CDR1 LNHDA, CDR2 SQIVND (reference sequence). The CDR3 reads CASSMQSTGELFF. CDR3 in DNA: TGTGCCAGTAGTATGCAAAGCACCGGGGAGCTGTTTTTT.

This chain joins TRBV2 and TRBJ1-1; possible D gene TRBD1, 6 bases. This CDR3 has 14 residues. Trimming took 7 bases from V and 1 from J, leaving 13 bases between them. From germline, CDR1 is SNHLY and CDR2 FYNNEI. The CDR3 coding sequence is TGTGCCAGCACCCAAGGGGGGGAGAACACTGAAGCTTTCTTT. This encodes CASTQGGENTEAFF.

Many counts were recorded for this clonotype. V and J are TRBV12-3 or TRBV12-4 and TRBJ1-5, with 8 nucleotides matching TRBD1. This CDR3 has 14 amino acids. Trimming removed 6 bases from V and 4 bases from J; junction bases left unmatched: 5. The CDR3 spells CASSGQGGNQPQHF. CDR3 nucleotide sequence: TGTGCCAGCAGCGGACAGGGTGGGAATCAGCCCCAGCATTTT.

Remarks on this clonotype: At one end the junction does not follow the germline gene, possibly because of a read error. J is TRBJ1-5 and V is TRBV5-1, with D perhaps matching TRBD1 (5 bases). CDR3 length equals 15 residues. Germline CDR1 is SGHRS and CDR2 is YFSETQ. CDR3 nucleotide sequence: TGCGCCAGCAGCTTGGATGGGGGGGGGAATCAGCCCCAGAATTTT. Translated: CASSLDGGGNQPQNF.

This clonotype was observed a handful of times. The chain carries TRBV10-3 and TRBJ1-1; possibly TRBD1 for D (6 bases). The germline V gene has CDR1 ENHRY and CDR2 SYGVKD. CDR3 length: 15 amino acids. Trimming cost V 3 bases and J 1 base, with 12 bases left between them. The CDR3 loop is CAISDAGTQNTEAFF. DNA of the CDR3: TGTGCCATCAGTGATGCCGGGACACAGAACACTGAAGCTTTCTTT.

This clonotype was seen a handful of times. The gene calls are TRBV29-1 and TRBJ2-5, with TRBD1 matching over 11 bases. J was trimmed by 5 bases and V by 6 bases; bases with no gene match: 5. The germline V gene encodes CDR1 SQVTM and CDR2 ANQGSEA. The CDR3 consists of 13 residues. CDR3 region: CSVPDRGQETQYF. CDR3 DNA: TGCAGCGTCCCGGACAGGGGGCAGGAGACCCAGTACTTC.

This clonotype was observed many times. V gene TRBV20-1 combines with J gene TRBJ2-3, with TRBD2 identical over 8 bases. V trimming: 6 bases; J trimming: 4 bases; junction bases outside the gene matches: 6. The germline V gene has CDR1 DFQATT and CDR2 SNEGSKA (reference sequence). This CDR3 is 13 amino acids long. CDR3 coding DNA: TGCAGTGCGTTAGCGGGGATAGCAGATACGCAGTATTTT. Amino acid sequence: CSALAGIADTQYF.

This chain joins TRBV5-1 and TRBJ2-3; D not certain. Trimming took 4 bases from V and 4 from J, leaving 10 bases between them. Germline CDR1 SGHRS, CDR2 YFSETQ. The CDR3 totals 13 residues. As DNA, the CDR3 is TGCGCCAGCAGCCCCCCGTCAGCAGATACGCAGTATTTT. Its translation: CASSPPSADTQYF.

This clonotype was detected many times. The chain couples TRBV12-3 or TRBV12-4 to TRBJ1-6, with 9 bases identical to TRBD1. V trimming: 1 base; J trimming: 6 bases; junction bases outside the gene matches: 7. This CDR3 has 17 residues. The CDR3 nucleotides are TGTGCCAGCAGTTTAGTAATAACGACAGGGGGTAATTCACCCCTCCACTTT. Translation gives CASSLVITTGGNSPLHF.

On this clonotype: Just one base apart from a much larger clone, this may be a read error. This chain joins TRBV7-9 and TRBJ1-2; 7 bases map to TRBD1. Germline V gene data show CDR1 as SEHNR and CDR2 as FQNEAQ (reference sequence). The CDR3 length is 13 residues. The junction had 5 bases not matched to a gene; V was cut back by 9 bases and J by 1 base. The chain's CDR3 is CARSRQGNYGYTF. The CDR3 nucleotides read TGTGCCAGAAGCCGACAGGGTAACTATGGCTACACCTTC.

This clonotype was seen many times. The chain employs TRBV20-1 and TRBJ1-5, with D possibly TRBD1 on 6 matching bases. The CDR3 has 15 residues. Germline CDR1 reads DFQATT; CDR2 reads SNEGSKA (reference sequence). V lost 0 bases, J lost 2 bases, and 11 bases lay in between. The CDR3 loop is CSAREGGAGNQPQHF. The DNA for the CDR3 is TGCAGTGCTAGAGAGGGGGGCGCGGGCAATCAGCCCCAGCATTTT.

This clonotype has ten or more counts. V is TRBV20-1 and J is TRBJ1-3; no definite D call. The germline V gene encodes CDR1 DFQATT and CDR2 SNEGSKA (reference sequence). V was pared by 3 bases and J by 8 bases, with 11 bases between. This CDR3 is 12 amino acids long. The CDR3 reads CSARNPPDTIYF. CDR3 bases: TGCAGTGCTAGGAACCCGCCGGACACCATATATTTT.